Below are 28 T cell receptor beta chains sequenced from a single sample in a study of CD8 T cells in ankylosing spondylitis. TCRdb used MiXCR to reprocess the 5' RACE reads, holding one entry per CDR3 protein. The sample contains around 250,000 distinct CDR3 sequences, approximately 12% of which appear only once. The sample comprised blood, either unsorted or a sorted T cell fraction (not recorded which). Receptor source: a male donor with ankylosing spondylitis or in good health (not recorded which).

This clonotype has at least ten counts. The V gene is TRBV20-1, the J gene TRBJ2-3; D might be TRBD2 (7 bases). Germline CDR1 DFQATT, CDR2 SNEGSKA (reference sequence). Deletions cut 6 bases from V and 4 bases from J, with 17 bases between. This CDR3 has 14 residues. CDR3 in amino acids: CSAPVGGLADTQYF. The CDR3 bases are TGCAGTGCCCCAGTCGGGGGGCTGGCAGATACGCAGTATTTT.

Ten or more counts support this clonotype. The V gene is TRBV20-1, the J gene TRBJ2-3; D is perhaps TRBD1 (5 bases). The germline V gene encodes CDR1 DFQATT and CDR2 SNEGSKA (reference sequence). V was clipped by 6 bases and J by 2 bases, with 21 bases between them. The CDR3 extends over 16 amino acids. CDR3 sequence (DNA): TGCAGTGCCGAGGCTCAGGGTAGGGTAGCCACAGATACGCAGTATTTT. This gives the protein CSAEAQGRVATDTQYF.

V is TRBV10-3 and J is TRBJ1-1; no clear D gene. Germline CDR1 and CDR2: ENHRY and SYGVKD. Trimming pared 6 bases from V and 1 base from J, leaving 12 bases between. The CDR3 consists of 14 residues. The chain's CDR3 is CAIRQTETNTEAFF. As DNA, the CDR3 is TGTGCCATCAGGCAGACCGAAACGAACACTGAAGCTTTCTTT.

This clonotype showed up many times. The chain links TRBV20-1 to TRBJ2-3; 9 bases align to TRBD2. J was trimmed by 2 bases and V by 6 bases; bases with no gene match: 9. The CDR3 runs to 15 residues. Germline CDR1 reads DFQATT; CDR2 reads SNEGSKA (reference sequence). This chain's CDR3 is CSARPLAGNTDTQYF. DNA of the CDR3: TGCAGTGCGAGGCCGCTAGCGGGGAACACAGATACGCAGTATTTT.

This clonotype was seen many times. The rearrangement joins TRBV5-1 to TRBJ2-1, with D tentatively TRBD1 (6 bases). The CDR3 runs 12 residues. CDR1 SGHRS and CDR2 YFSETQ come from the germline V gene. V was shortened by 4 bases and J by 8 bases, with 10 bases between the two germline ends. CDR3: CASSEQGHEQFF. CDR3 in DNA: TGCGCCAGCAGCGAACAGGGTCATGAGCAGTTCTTC.

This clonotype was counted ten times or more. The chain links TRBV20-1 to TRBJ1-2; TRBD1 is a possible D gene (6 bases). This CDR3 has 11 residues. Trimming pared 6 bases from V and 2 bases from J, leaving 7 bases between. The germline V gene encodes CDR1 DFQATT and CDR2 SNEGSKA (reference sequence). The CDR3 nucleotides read TGCAGTGCCGGGACAAACTATGGCTACACCTTC. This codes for CSAGTNYGYTF.

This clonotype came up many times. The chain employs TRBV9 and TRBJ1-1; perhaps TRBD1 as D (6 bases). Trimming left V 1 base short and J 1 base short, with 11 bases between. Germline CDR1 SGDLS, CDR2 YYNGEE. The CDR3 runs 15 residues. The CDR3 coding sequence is TGTGCCAGCAGCGTATCGGGGGCGACGAACACTGAAGCTTTCTTT. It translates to CASSVSGATNTEAFF.

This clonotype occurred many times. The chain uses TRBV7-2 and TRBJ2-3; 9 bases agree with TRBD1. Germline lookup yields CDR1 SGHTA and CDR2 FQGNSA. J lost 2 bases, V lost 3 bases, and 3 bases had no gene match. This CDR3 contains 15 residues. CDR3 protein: CASSFGTGHTDTQYF. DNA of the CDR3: TGTGCCAGCAGCTTCGGGACAGGGCACACAGATACGCAGTATTTT.

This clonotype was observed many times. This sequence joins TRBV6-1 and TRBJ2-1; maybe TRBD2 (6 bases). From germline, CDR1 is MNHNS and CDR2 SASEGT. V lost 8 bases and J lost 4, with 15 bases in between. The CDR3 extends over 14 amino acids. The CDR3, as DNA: TGTGCCAGCGCGTACCGGGACTTTTACAATGAGCAGTTCTTC. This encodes CASAYRDFYNEQFF.

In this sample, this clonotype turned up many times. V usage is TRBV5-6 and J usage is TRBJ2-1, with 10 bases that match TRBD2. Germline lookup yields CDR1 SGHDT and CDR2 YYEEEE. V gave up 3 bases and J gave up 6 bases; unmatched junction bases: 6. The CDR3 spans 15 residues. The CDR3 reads CASSSSGLASNEQFF. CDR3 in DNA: TGTGCCAGCAGCTCGTCGGGACTAGCGTCCAATGAGCAGTTCTTC.

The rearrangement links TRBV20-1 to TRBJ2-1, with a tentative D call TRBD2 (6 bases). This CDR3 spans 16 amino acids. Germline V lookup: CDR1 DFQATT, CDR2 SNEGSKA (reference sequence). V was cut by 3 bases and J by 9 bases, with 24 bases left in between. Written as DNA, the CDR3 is TGCAGTGCTAGTTCAAAGGTCGTGGGACTGAGGGCTGAGCAGTTCTTC. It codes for CSASSKVVGLRAEQFF.

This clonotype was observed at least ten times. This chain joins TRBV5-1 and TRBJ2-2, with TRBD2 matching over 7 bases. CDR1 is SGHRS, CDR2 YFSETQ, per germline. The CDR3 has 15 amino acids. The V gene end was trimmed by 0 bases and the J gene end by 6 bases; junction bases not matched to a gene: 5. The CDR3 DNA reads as TGCGCCAGCAGCTTGGTCGCGGGGGAGGCCGGGGAGCTGTTTTTT. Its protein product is CASSLVAGEAGELFF.

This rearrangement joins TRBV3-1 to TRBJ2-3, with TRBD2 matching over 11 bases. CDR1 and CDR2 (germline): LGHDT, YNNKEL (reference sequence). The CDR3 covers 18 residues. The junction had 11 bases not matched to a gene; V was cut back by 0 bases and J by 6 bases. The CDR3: CASSQESTLGLAADTQYF. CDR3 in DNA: TGTGCCAGCAGCCAAGAATCGACCCTGGGACTAGCGGCCGATACGCAGTATTTT.

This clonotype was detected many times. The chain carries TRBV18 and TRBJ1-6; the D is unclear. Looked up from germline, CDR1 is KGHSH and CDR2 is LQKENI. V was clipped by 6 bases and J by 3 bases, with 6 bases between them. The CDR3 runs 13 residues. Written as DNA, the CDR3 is TGTGCCAGCTCCCGGGTCTATAATTCACCCCTCCACTTT. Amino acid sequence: CASSRVYNSPLHF. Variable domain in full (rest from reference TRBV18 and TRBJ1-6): NAGVMQNPRHLVRRRGQEARLRCSPMKGHSHVYWYRQLPEEGLKFMVYLQKENIIDESGMPKERFSAEFPKEGPSILRIQQVVRGDSAAYFCASSRVYNSPLHFGNGTRLTVT.

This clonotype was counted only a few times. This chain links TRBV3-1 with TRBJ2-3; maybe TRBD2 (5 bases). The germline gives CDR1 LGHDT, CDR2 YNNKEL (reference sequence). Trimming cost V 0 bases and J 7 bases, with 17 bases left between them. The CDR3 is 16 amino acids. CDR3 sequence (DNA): TGTGCCAGCAGCCAAGAAACTAGAAGTTCGTGGAATACGCAGTATTTT. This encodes CASSQETRSSWNTQYF.

The chain's CDR3 is CSATGRSTGELFF. DNA of the CDR3: TGCAGTGCCACCGGACGGAGCACCGGGGAGCTGTTTTTT. The rearrangement uses TRBV20-1 and TRBJ2-2; no clear D. The CDR3 is 13 residues long. CDR1 is DFQATT, CDR2 SNEGSKA, per germline (reference sequence). Between the trimmed V and J ends, which lost 6 bases and 4 bases, there was a span of 12 bases.

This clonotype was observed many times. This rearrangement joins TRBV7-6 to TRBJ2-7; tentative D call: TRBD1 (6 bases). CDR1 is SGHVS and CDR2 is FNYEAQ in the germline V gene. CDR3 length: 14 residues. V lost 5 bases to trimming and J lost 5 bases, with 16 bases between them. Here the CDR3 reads CASSPRTVSHEQYF. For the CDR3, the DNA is TGTGCCAGCAGCCCCCGGACAGTGTCTCACGAGCAGTACTTC.

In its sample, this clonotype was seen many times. The CDR3 loop is CASSLDGDLTDTQYF. The CDR3 DNA follows: TGCGCCAGCAGCTTGGATGGGGACCTGACAGATACGCAGTATTTT. The V call is TRBV5-1, the J call TRBJ2-3; D may match TRBD1 or TRBD2 (5 bases each). CDR1 and CDR2 (germline): SGHRS, YFSETQ. The CDR3 is 15 amino acids. The V end lost 0 bases, the J end lost 3 bases, and 11 bases lay between the germline ends.

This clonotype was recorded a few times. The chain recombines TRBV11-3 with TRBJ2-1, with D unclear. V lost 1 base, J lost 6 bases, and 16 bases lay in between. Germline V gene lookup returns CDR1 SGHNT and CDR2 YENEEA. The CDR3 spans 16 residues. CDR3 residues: CASSLGGMAFRNEQFF. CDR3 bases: TGTGCCAGCAGCTTAGGAGGAATGGCCTTCCGCAATGAGCAGTTCTTC. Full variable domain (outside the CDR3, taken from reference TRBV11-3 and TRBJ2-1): EAGVVQSPRYKIIEKKQPVAFWCNPISGHNTLYWYLQNLGQGPELLIRYENEEAVDDSQLPKDRFSAERLKGVDSTLKIQPAELGDSAVYLCASSLGGMAFRNEQFFGPGTRLTVL.

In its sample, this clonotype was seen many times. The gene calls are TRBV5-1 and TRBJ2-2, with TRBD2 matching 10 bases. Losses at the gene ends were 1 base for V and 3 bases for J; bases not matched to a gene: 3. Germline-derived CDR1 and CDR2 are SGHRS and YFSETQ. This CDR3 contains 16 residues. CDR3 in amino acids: CASSLSLAGDTGELFF. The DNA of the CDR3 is TGCGCCAGCAGCTTGAGTCTAGCGGGAGACACCGGGGAGCTGTTTTTT. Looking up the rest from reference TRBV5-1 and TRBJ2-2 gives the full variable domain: KAGVTQTPRYLIKTRGQQVTLSCSPISGHRSVSWYQQTPGQGLQFLFEYFSETQRNKGNFPGRFSGRQFSNSRSEMNVSTLELGDSALYLCASSLSLAGDTGELFFGEGSRLTVL.

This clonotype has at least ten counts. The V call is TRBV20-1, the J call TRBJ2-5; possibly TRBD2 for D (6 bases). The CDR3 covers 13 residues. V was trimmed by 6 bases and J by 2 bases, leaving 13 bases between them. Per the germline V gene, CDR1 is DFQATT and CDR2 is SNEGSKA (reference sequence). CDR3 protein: CSAPTGLQETQYF. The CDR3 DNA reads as TGCAGTGCCCCGACGGGACTTCAAGAGACCCAGTACTTC.

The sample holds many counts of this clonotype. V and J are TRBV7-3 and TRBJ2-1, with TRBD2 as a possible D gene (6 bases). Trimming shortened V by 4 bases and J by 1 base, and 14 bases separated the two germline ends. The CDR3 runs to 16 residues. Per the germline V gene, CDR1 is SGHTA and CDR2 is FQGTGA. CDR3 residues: CASSYGTPGSYNEQFF. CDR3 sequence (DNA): TGTGCCAGCAGCTATGGGACTCCAGGTTCCTACAATGAGCAGTTCTTC.

The CDR3 sequence is CASGGGTSGYEQYF. CDR3 nucleotide sequence: TGTGCCAGCGGGGGTGGGACTAGCGGCTACGAGCAGTACTTC. The chain uses TRBV6-1 and TRBJ2-7; 11 bases match TRBD2. This CDR3 comprises 14 residues. V dropped 8 bases and J dropped 3; count of bases not matched to a gene: 6. Germline CDR1 and CDR2: MNHNS and SASEGT.

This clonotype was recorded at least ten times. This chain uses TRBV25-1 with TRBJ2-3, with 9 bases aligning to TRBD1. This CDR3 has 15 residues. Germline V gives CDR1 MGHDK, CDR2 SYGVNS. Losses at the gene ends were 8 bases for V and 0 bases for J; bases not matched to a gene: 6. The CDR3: CASEGTGKSTDTQYF. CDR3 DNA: TGTGCCAGCGAAGGGACAGGGAAAAGCACAGATACGCAGTATTTT.

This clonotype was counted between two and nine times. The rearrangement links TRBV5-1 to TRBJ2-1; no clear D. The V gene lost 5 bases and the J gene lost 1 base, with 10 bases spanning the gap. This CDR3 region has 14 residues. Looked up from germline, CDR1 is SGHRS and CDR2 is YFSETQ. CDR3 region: CASRSQSSYNEQFF. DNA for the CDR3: TGCGCCAGCAGGAGTCAATCATCCTACAATGAGCAGTTCTTC.

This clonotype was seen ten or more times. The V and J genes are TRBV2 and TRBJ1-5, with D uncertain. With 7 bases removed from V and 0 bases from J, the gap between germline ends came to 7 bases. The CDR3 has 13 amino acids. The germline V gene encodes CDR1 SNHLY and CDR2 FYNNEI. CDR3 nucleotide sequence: TGTGCCAGCATCGGGGATAGCAATCAGCCCCAGCATTTT. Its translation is CASIGDSNQPQHF.

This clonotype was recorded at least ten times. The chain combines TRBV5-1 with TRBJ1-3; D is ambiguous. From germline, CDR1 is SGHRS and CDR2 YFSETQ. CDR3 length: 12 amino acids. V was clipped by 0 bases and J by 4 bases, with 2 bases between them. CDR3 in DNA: TGCGCCAGCAGCTTGGAAGGAAACACCATATATTTT. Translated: CASSLEGNTIYF.

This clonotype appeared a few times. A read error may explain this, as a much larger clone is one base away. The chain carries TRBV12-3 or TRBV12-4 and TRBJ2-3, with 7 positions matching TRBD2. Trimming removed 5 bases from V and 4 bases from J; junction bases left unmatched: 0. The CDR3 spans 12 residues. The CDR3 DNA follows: TGTGCCAGCAGTACTAGCGCAGATACGCAGTATTTT. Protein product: CASSTSADTQYF.